This T cell receptor beta chain appears in the sequencing data of a study of cytomegalovirus exposure and HLA in healthy donors. Study information: In an early release, HLA-typed donors contributed tens of millions of unique TCR sequences.

The CDR3 is made up of 15 amino acids. The germline V gene encodes CDR1 MNHNS and CDR2 SASEGT. J was trimmed by 4 bases and V by 2 bases; bases with no gene match: 2. About this clone itself: What it binds is unknown.

Study-wide results and limits: The authors enumerated 150 to 200 TCR beta chains as linked to cytomegalovirus. Presence/absence comparisons presumed near-even sequencing depth among donors. Immune exposure information available was restricted to CMV serostatus.

PCR used 60 Vbeta primers and 13 Jbeta primers. TCRdb's table, derived via immunoSEQ multiplex PCR, lists solely in-frame clones and lacks some. The profile covers about 120,000 clones, with approximately 80% appearing a single time and 2% to 2.5% taken by the ten largest. This sequence joins TRBV6-1 and TRBJ2-1; 10 bases line up with TRBD2. What was sequenced was PBMCs. The receptor's source is a woman aged 40 to 50 in good health and CMV-seronegative. The CDR3 spells CASSEWTSGYNEQFF. The CDR3 coding sequence is TGTGCCAGCAGTGAATGGACTAGCGGATACAATGAGCAGTTCTTC.